The 30 T cell receptor beta chains reported below all come from one sample, sequenced in a study of blood T cell repertoires in COVID-19. TCRdb keeps only in-frame clones here, not all; method: immunoSEQ multiplex PCR. The sample includes fewer than 250,000 clones, around 90% of them seen just once. The sequenced material came from PBMCs or T cells enriched from blood (not recorded which). The receptors derive from a man aged 25-40 years who had been exposed to COVID-19.

Only one count was recorded for this clone. The V and J genes are TRBV19 and TRBJ1-2; maybe TRBD1 (5 bases). Trimming removed 8 bases from V and 7 bases from J, with 32 bases in between. The germline gives CDR1 LNHDA, CDR2 SQIVND (reference sequence). The CDR3 consists of 18 residues. The CDR3 sequence: CASLRQTSSGTGRFGYTF. The DNA for the CDR3 is TGTGCCAGTCTCCGCCAAACCTCTTCGGGTACAGGACGATTTGGCTACACCTTC.

The rearrangement links TRBV2 to TRBJ1-4, with 7 bases identical to TRBD1. CDR3 length: 15 residues. Germline CDR1 reads SNHLY; CDR2 reads FYNNEI. Germline trimming cut 5 bases from V and 2 bases from J; bases unmatched to any gene: 5. CDR3 residues: CASSKKTGTNEKLFF. The CDR3 nucleotides read TGTGCCAGCAGTAAAAAGACAGGGACTAATGAAAAACTGTTTTTT. The full variable domain, in which reference TRBV2 and TRBJ1-4 provide the parts outside the CDR3, is EPEVTQTPSHQVTQMGQEVILRCVPISNHLYFYWYRQILGQKVEFLVSFYNNEISEKSEIFDDQFSVERPDGSNFTLKIRSTKLEDSAMYFCASSKKTGTNEKLFFGSGTQLSVL.

The rearrangement links TRBV14 to TRBJ2-3; weak D call: TRBD1 (6 bases). The CDR3 runs to 13 residues. Germline assignment: CDR1 SGHDN and CDR2 FVKESK. V lost 8 bases and J lost 13, with 22 bases in between. DNA of the CDR3: TGTGCCAGCGGAAAATCAGGCCCGGGACAAAAGTATTTT. Translating gives CASGKSGPGQKYF.

The CDR3 spells CASREVDTEAFF. The CDR3 DNA sequence: TGTGCCAGCAGGGAGGTTGACACTGAAGCTTTCTTT. This chain joins TRBV6-5 and TRBJ1-1; D is unclear. Germline CDR1 and CDR2: MNHEY and SVGAGI. The CDR3 spans 12 residues. The ends were cut back, 6 bases at V and 3 bases at J, with 8 bases in the middle.

This chain connects TRBV19 to TRBJ1-1; D not resolved. The CDR3 runs 14 residues. Germline V gene sequence: CDR1 LNHDA, CDR2 SQIVND (reference sequence). Trimming removed 5 bases from V and 1 base from J, with 11 bases in between. CDR3 nucleotide sequence: TGTGCCAGTAGTCCCCGTTCAGGGAACACTGAAGCTTTCTTT. Translated: CASSPRSGNTEAFF.

The chain employs TRBV5-1 and TRBJ2-1; TRBD2 might be the D (5 bases). Germline V gene data show CDR1 as SGHRS and CDR2 as YFSETQ. The CDR3 is 15 amino acids. Trimming took 0 bases from V and 0 from J, leaving 7 bases between them. The CDR3 DNA follows: TGCGCCAGCAGCTTGGGGAGGCCCTCCTACAATGAGCAGTTCTTC. Translated: CASSLGRPSYNEQFF.

Of note for this clone: Sequence at one end of the junction differs from germline and may be a read error. The chain is built from TRBV3-1 (or the pseudogene TRBV3-2) and TRBJ2-1; tentative D call: TRBD1 (6 bases). The CDR3 loop spans 17 amino acids. From germline, CDR1 is LGHDT and CDR2 YNNKEL (reference sequence). CDR3 bases: TGTGCCAGCAGCCAAGAGAGGGGGATCCCTTTAAGGAATGGGCAGTTCTTC. Protein sequence: CASSQERGIPLRNGQFF.

This clone was seen only once. V gene TRBV19 combines with J gene TRBJ1-5; D not certain. CDR1 is LNHDA, CDR2 SQIVND, per germline (reference sequence). The V and J ends lost 9 bases and 2 bases respectively, with 14 bases between them. The CDR3 contains 14 residues. The CDR3 DNA is TGTGCCAGCTCCCCCCGGGATGGCAATCAGCCCCAGCATTTT. Residues: CASSPRDGNQPQHF.

This chain links TRBV30 with TRBJ1-2; 8 positions agree with TRBD1. The V segment lost 3 bases and the J segment 8 bases; nucleotides outside the gene matches: 8. CDR1 and CDR2 from the germline V gene are GTSNPN and SVGIG (reference sequence). The CDR3 length is 13 residues. CDR3 nucleotides: TGTGCCTGGAGGATAGACAGGGGACAAGGCTACACCTTC. Protein: CAWRIDRGQGYTF.

V and J are TRBV5-4 and TRBJ2-7, with TRBD1 matching over 8 bases. Per the germline V gene, CDR1 is SGHNT and CDR2 is YYREEE (reference sequence). The length of the CDR3 is 15 residues. V shed 1 base, J shed 2 bases, and the junction held 5 bases outside the gene matches. CDR3 region: CASSLSGTGPYEQYF. The CDR3 bases are TGTGCCAGCAGCTTGTCCGGGACAGGACCCTACGAGCAGTACTTC.

The V gene is TRBV5-1, the J gene TRBJ2-5; the match to TRBD2 covers 8 bases. The length of the CDR3 is 16 residues. V gave up 7 bases and J gave up 2 bases; unmatched junction bases: 13. Germline values: CDR1 SGHRS, CDR2 YFSETQ. CDR3 loop: CASVRTGTRGQETQYF. CDR3 in DNA: TGCGCCAGCGTCCGAACCGGGACTAGAGGACAAGAGACCCAGTACTTC.

The chain couples TRBV6-2 or TRBV6-3 to TRBJ1-2; 11 nucleotides align to TRBD1. The germline gives CDR1 MNHEY, CDR2 SVGEGT. The length of the CDR3 is 17 residues. The V segment lost 4 bases and the J segment 1 base; nucleotides outside the gene matches: 8. The CDR3 is CASSSVTGTGGNYGYTF. The CDR3 DNA is TGTGCCAGCAGTTCCGTCACCGGGACAGGGGGTAACTATGGCTACACCTTC.

This clone has more than one count but fewer than ten. This sequence joins TRBV10-2 and TRBJ1-1; D ambiguous. This CDR3 is 13 amino acids long. Trimming shortened V by 6 bases and J by 0 bases, and 8 bases separated the two germline ends. CDR1 WSHSY and CDR2 SAAADI come from the germline V gene. The CDR3: CASSKGVNTEAFF. CDR3 bases: TGCGCCAGCAGCAAAGGAGTGAACACTGAAGCTTTCTTT.

With regard to this clone: Within the sample, other DNA sequences also encode this same CDR3. The J gene is TRBJ2-7, the V gene TRBV19, with D hard to call. This CDR3 has 11 residues. Trimming left V 8 bases short and J 4 bases short, with 9 bases between. CDR1 is LNHDA and CDR2 is SQIVND in the germline V gene (reference sequence). CDR3 coding DNA: TGTGCCAGTTCTTCCTCGTACGAGCAGTACTTC. Translation gives CASSSSYEQYF. Variable domain in full (rest from reference TRBV19 and TRBJ2-7): DGGITQSPKYLFRKEGQNVTLSCEQNLNHDAMYWYRQDPGQGLRLIYYSQIVNDFQKGDIAEGYSVSREKKESFPLTVTSAQKNPTAFYLCASSSSYEQYFGPGTRLTVT.

The rearrangement joins TRBV12-3 or TRBV12-4 to TRBJ1-5; D is unclear. V lost 7 bases, J lost 7 bases, and 14 bases lay in between. The CDR3 has 13 amino acids. DNA of the CDR3: TGTGCCAGCAACGGACGATCGGGGCAGCCCCAGCATTTT. Protein product: CASNGRSGQPQHF.

The gene calls are TRBV7-9 and TRBJ2-2; D perhaps matches TRBD1 (5 bases). CDR3 length: 13 residues. V dropped 10 bases and J dropped 6 bases, with 15 bases sitting between them. Per germline, CDR1 SEHNR and CDR2 FQNEAQ (reference sequence). The CDR3 protein is CATPGIGAGELFF. The CDR3, as DNA: TGTGCCACCCCAGGGATCGGAGCCGGGGAGCTGTTTTTT. The complete variable domain, with remaining parts taken from reference TRBV7-9 and TRBJ2-2, reads DTGVSQNPRHKITKRGQNVTFRCDPISEHNRLYWYRQTLGQGPEFLTYFQNEAQLEKSRLLSDRFSAERPKGSFSTLEIQRTEQGDSAMYLCATPGIGAGELFFGEGSRLTVL.

The chain is built from TRBV6-6 and TRBJ2-3; 8 bases fit TRBD2. The V and J ends lost 8 bases and 4 bases, in that order; junction bases with no gene match: 11. The CDR3 sequence is 15 residues long. CDR1 MNHNY and CDR2 SVGAGI come from the germline V gene (reference sequence). The CDR3 coding sequence is TGTGCCAGCCAACCTCAGCGGGGGCGCGCAGATACGCAGTATTTT. Translation: CASQPQRGRADTQYF.

The chain uses TRBV19 and TRBJ2-1; 8 positions match TRBD2. V lost 5 bases to trimming and J lost 4 bases; unmatched junction nucleotides: 10. The germline V gene encodes CDR1 LNHDA and CDR2 SQIVND (reference sequence). CDR3 length equals 16 residues. CDR3 in DNA: TGTGCCAGTAGTCCTCGGGGGGGCCTTACTTACAATGAGCAGTTCTTC. This translates into CASSPRGGLTYNEQFF.

The gene calls are TRBV27 and TRBJ1-5; TRBD1 aligns across 7 bases. This CDR3 is 12 amino acids long. V shed 4 bases and J 6 bases; nucleotides not matched to a gene: 0. CDR1 MNHEY and CDR2 SMNVEV come from the germline V gene (reference sequence). The CDR3 DNA follows: TGTGCCAGCAGTTACAGGGGTCAGCCCCAGCATTTT. This codes for CASSYRGQPQHF.

The chain employs TRBV15 and TRBJ1-2; D may be TRBD1 (6 bases). CDR1 and CDR2 from the germline V gene are LNHNV and YYDKDF (reference sequence). The CDR3 length is 17 residues. Trimming removed 6 bases from V and 0 bases from J, with 20 bases in between. In DNA, the CDR3 is TGTGCCACCAGAGCCGGAAGAGGGGGAATCCCTAACTATGGCTACACCTTC. Amino acid sequence: CATRAGRGGIPNYGYTF.

The chain combines TRBV7-2 with TRBJ2-5, with D maybe TRBD2 (5 bases). This CDR3 has 13 amino acids. The germline CDR1 and CDR2 sequences are SGHTA and FQGNSA. V shed 1 base and J shed 2 bases, with 5 bases lying between them. CDR3 region: CASSLGGQETQYF. The CDR3 nucleotides are TGTGCCAGCAGCTTAGGCGGGCAAGAGACCCAGTACTTC.

The chain carries TRBV11-2 and TRBJ2-5; D possibly corresponds to TRBD2 (6 bases). The CDR3 extends over 14 amino acids. Germline values: CDR1 SGHAT, CDR2 FQNNGV. V was cut by 5 bases and J by 5 bases, with 15 bases left in between. DNA of the CDR3: TGTGCCAGCAGCCCAGGAGTAGCGGCGGAGACCCAGTACTTC. Protein product: CASSPGVAAETQYF.

The chain recombines TRBV10-3 with TRBJ2-1; 10 nucleotides agree with TRBD2. CDR1 is ENHRY, CDR2 SYGVKD, per germline. The CDR3 has 14 residues. The ends lost 11 bases at V and 3 bases at J; junction bases unmatched: 7. The CDR3 DNA is TGTGCCTCTATAGCGGGGGGTAACTACAATGAGCAGTTCTTC. Residues: CASIAGGNYNEQFF.

This rearrangement joins TRBV19 to TRBJ2-5, with 13 positions matching TRBD2. The CDR3 loop spans 15 amino acids. CDR1 and CDR2 (germline): LNHDA, SQIVND (reference sequence). J gave up 3 bases and V 4 bases, and 2 bases lay outside the gene matches. CDR3 bases: TGTGCCAGTAGTACCGGGACTAGCGGGAAAGAGACCCAGTACTTC. It translates to CASSTGTSGKETQYF.

CDR3 DNA sequence: TGTGCCAGCAGCGTAGAATCCCAGAACTATGGCTACACCTTC. Amino acid sequence: CASSVESQNYGYTF. The J gene is TRBJ1-2, the V gene TRBV9; D ambiguous. From germline, CDR1 is SGDLS and CDR2 YYNGEE. The CDR3 extends over 14 amino acids. V dropped 0 bases and J dropped 2 bases, with 8 bases sitting between them.

The chain carries TRBV4-3 and TRBJ2-1; 13 bases agree with TRBD2. V gave up 3 bases and J gave up 8 bases; unmatched junction bases: 7. The CDR3 loop spans 16 amino acids. Looked up from germline, CDR1 is LGHNA and CDR2 is YSLEER. CDR3 protein: CASSQLGTSGVYEQFF. The CDR3 nucleotides are TGCGCCAGCAGCCAGCTCGGGACTAGCGGGGTCTATGAGCAGTTCTTC.

This clone was seen just once. The rearrangement uses TRBV11-2 and TRBJ2-3, with a possible D match to TRBD2 (5 bases). The CDR3 runs to 14 residues. Trimming removed 4 bases at V and 4 bases at J, with 12 bases between. Germline loops: CDR1 SGHAT, CDR2 FQNNGV. CDR3 DNA sequence: TGTGCCAGCAGCTCCGACTACTCCGCAGATACGCAGTATTTT. This codes for CASSSDYSADTQYF.

This rearrangement joins TRBV19 to TRBJ2-6; D unclear. The CDR3 spans 15 residues. Trimming left V 4 bases short and J 0 bases short, with 7 bases between. Germline V gene lookup returns CDR1 LNHDA and CDR2 SQIVND (reference sequence). The chain's CDR3 is CASSTTLSGANVLTF. The CDR3 region has the DNA TGTGCCAGTAGTACGACACTCTCTGGGGCCAACGTCCTGACTTTC.

The CDR3 nucleotides read TGTGCCAGCAGCCCCCCTGCGTTGGAGACCCAGTACTTC. Its protein is CASSPPALETQYF. This chain uses TRBV3-1 (or the pseudogene TRBV3-2) with TRBJ2-5; no clear D. This CDR3 has 13 residues. Germline CDR1 is LGHDT and CDR2 is YNNKEL (reference sequence). V was trimmed by 4 bases and J by 5 bases, leaving 11 bases between them.

This clone was seen only once. The chain carries TRBV20-1 and TRBJ2-7; D is unclear. The CDR3 contains 14 residues. With 3 bases removed from V and 4 bases from J, the gap between germline ends came to 16 bases. Germline CDR1 reads DFQATT; CDR2 reads SNEGSKA (reference sequence). The CDR3: CSASRTDDPYEQYF. The CDR3 coding sequence is TGCAGTGCTAGTAGAACAGATGACCCTTACGAGCAGTACTTC.